These 9 T cell receptor beta chains originate from one sample sequenced in a study of cytomegalovirus exposure and HLA in healthy donors. PCR used 60 Vbeta primers and 13 Jbeta primers. TCRdb's table, derived via immunoSEQ multiplex PCR, lists solely in-frame clones and lacks some. Among about 110,000 clones listed, approximately 80% were seen once. Sample: PBMCs. These TCRs come from a man aged 30 to 39 in good health and CMV-seropositive.

The gene calls are TRBV6-1 and TRBJ2-1; D gene ambiguous. This CDR3 spans 14 amino acids. Deletions cut 2 bases from V and 4 bases from J, with 9 bases between. Germline V lookup: CDR1 MNHNS, CDR2 SASEGT. CDR3 residues: CASSENAAYNEQFF. CDR3 bases: TGTGCCAGCAGTGAAAATGCCGCGTACAATGAGCAGTTCTTC.

This chain links TRBV6-5 with TRBJ1-2, with 8 positions matching TRBD1. Germline V gives CDR1 MNHEY, CDR2 SVGAGI. V shed 5 bases, J shed 6 bases, and the junction held 8 bases outside the gene matches. The CDR3 has 14 residues. CDR3 amino acids: CASSDRDRMDGYTF. The CDR3 DNA sequence: TGTGCCAGCAGTGACCGGGACAGGATGGATGGCTACACCTTC.

The rearrangement links TRBV5-6 to TRBJ2-7; perhaps TRBD1 as D (6 bases). V was cut by 0 bases and J by 3 bases, with 10 bases left in between. This CDR3 is built from 14 residues. Germline assignment: CDR1 SGHDT and CDR2 YYEEEE. The CDR3 nucleotides are TGTGCCAGCAGCTTGGGGGGGCGCTTCTACGAGCAGTACTTC. Its protein is CASSLGGRFYEQYF.

This sequence joins TRBV2 and TRBJ1-3, with D possibly being TRBD1 (6 bases). V was cut by 6 bases and J by 2 bases, with 11 bases left in between. The V gene's germline CDR1 is SNHLY and CDR2 FYNNEI. The CDR3 is 14 residues long. DNA for the CDR3: TGTGCCAGCAGGTACAGGGACCCTGGAAACACCATATATTTT. It is translated as CASRYRDPGNTIYF.

This clone has more than one count but fewer than ten. J is TRBJ2-7 and V is TRBV29-1; tentatively, D is TRBD1 (5 bases). Germline V CDR1 and CDR2: SQVTM, ANQGSEA. The CDR3 length is 14 residues. Trimming removed 6 bases at V and 0 bases at J, with 15 bases between. The CDR3 sequence: CSVALGQSSYEQYF. For the CDR3, the DNA is TGCAGCGTCGCTCTGGGGCAGAGCTCCTACGAGCAGTACTTC.

This chain joins TRBV11-3 and TRBJ2-1; 10 bases map to TRBD1. The CDR3 spans 17 residues. The J segment lost 3 bases and the V segment lost 5 bases, leaving 10 bases of the junction unmatched. In germline, CDR1 is SGHNT, CDR2 YENEEA. The CDR3 sequence: CASSHQGQGGNYNEQFF. The CDR3 region has the DNA TGTGCCAGCAGCCACCAAGGACAGGGGGGCAACTACAATGAGCAGTTCTTC. The full variable domain, rest sourced from reference TRBV11-3 and TRBJ2-1, is EAGVVQSPRYKIIEKKQPVAFWCNPISGHNTLYWYLQNLGQGPELLIRYENEEAVDDSQLPKDRFSAERLKGVDSTLKIQPAELGDSAVYLCASSHQGQGGNYNEQFFGPGTRLTVL.

The rearrangement links TRBV9 to TRBJ1-1; no firm D call. Trimming shortened V by 4 bases and J by 1 base, and 11 bases separated the two germline ends. The germline gives CDR1 SGDLS, CDR2 YYNGEE. The length of the CDR3 is 14 residues. CDR3 loop: CASSPTSRNTEAFF. The CDR3 nucleotides are TGTGCCAGCAGCCCCACGAGCCGGAACACTGAAGCTTTCTTT.

V usage is TRBV19 and J usage is TRBJ2-3; TRBD2 matches at 7 bases. The CDR3 is made up of 15 amino acids. V trimming: 4 bases; J trimming: 5 bases; junction bases outside the gene matches: 9. Per the germline V gene, CDR1 is LNHDA and CDR2 is SQIVND (reference sequence). CDR3 sequence reads: CASSTGEGRRDTQYF. CDR3 nucleotides: TGTGCCAGTAGTACGGGGGAGGGCCGCAGAGATACGCAGTATTTT.

The chain couples TRBV7-8 to TRBJ2-1, with D possibly matching TRBD1 (6 bases). Germline CDR1 is SGHVS and CDR2 is FQNEAQ. The CDR3 length is 15 residues. Trimming left V 4 bases short and J 10 bases short, with 20 bases between. The CDR3 sequence: CASSSGVGTLTEQFF. The CDR3 DNA follows: TGTGCCAGCAGCTCCGGGGTGGGGACACTCACCGAGCAGTTCTTC.